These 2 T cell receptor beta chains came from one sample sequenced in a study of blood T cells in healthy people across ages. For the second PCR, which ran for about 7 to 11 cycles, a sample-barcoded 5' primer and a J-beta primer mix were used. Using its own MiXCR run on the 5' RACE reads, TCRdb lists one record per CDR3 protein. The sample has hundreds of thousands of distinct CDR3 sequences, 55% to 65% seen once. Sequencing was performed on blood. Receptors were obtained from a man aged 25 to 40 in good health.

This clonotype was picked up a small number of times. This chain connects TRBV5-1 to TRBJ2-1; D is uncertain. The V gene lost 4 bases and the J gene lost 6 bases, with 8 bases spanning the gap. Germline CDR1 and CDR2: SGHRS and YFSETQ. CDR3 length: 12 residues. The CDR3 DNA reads TGCGCCAGCAGCCATGGGTCCAATGAGCAGTTCTTC. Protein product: CASSHGSNEQFF.

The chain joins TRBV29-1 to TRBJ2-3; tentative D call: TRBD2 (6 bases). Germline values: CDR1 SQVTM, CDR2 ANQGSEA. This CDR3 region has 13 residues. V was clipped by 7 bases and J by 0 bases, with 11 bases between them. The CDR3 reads CSGRGDSTDTQYF. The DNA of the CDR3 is TGCAGCGGGCGGGGAGACAGCACAGATACGCAGTATTTT.